This entry lists 18 T cell receptor beta chains sequenced from one sample in a study of PD-1 blockade in classical Hodgkin lymphoma. Clones were sequenced by immunoSEQ multiplex PCR, and TCRdb holds only the in-frame ones, with some missing. The sample holds under 100,000 clones, over 90% seen once. Every patient was affected by relapse after autologous stem cell transplantation, while exposure to brentuximab vedotin was not uniform. Sequences were derived from peripheral blood mononuclear cells (PBMCs), sampled before the second cycle of nivolumab. The receptors were gathered from a human donor with classical Hodgkin lymphoma.

The chain employs TRBV9 and TRBJ1-4; D may be TRBD1 (6 bases). This CDR3 is built from 15 residues. Trimming took 4 bases from V and 0 from J, leaving 10 bases between them. Germline V gene lookup returns CDR1 SGDLS and CDR2 YYNGEE. CDR3 bases: TGTGCCAGCAGCCCGGGGGCCGCAACTAATGAAAAACTGTTTTTT. Amino acids: CASSPGAATNEKLFF.

The chain has TRBV28 and TRBJ1-4; D is perhaps TRBD1 (5 bases). Germline V gives CDR1 MDHEN, CDR2 SYDVKM. This CDR3 spans 16 amino acids. Trimming stripped 7 bases from V and 6 bases from J, with 21 bases between. CDR3 nucleotide sequence: TGTGCCAGCAAGCCCTTACTTGGCAAGGGGTATGAAAAACTGTTTTTT. Its protein product is CASKPLLGKGYEKLFF.

The chain recombines TRBV5-1 with TRBJ1-2, with TRBD1 identical over 7 bases. This CDR3 spans 15 amino acids. The germline CDR1 and CDR2 sequences are SGHRS and YFSETQ. V lost 5 bases and J lost 3; bases outside the gene matches: 10. CDR3 in amino acids: CASSTRPGTDYGYTF. The DNA of the CDR3 is TGCGCCAGCAGTACCCGCCCAGGGACAGACTATGGCTACACCTTC.

The rearrangement links TRBV5-1 to TRBJ1-2; a weak D match, TRBD1 (6 bases). This CDR3 region has 16 residues. CDR1 is SGHRS, CDR2 YFSETQ, per germline. V gave up 4 bases and J gave up 0 bases, with 16 bases separating them. The CDR3, as DNA: TGCGCCAGCAGCATTACAGGGTCTGGTTCTAACTATGGCTACACCTTC. Its translation is CASSITGSGSNYGYTF.

CDR3 DNA: TGTGCCAGCAGTTACTCGGACAGGCTGAACACTGAAGCTTTCTTT. As protein: CASSYSDRLNTEAFF. V gene TRBV6-5 combines with J gene TRBJ1-1; 7 nucleotides agree with TRBD1. The V segment lost 0 bases and the J segment 0 bases; nucleotides outside the gene matches: 1. CDR1 is MNHEY, CDR2 SVGAGI, per germline. There are 15 residues in the CDR3.

The rearrangement joins TRBV29-1 to TRBJ2-5; D remains ambiguous. Germline V lookup: CDR1 SQVTM, CDR2 ANQGSEA. Trimming took off 7 bases at V and 0 bases at J, with 6 bases between the two ends. The CDR3 runs 11 residues. As DNA, the CDR3 is TGCAGCGCCCAGAACCAAGAGACCCAGTACTTC. The encoded protein is CSAQNQETQYF.

This chain uses TRBV5-8 with TRBJ2-1; no firm D call. The CDR3 has 15 amino acids. V lost 0 bases and J 4 bases, leaving 11 bases between the germline ends. From germline, CDR1 is SGHTS and CDR2 YDEGEE. The CDR3 DNA is TGTGCCAGCAGCTTGGCGGGCCGCGTTTACAATGAGCAGTTCTTC. Translating it yields CASSLAGRVYNEQFF.

The gene calls are TRBV7-3 and TRBJ2-7, with D unclear. Germline CDR1 SGHTA, CDR2 FQGTGA. Trimming removed 2 bases at V and 7 bases at J, with 15 bases between. This CDR3 spans 14 amino acids. The CDR3 loop reads CASSLYPAEGEQYF. In nucleotides, the CDR3 is TGTGCCAGCAGCTTATATCCGGCTGAAGGGGAGCAGTACTTC.

This clone was picked up one time. The gene calls are TRBV7-3 and TRBJ2-5; D possibly corresponds to TRBD1 (5 bases). The CDR3 totals 14 residues. Trimming stripped 2 bases from V and 5 bases from J, with 12 bases between. The germline V gene has CDR1 SGHTA and CDR2 FQGTGA. CDR3 residues: CASSLGAGMETQYF. The CDR3 coding sequence is TGTGCCAGCAGCTTAGGGGCAGGAATGGAGACCCAGTACTTC. The whole variable domain, remainder taken from reference TRBV7-3 and TRBJ2-5, is GAGVSQTPSNKVTEKGKYVELRCDPISGHTALYWYRQSLGQGPEFLIYFQGTGAADDSGLPNDRFFAVRPEGSVSTLKIQRTERGDSAVYLCASSLGAGMETQYFGPGTRLLVL.

V and J are TRBV7-3 and TRBJ2-3; D may be TRBD2 (7 bases). The CDR3 extends over 17 amino acids. With 5 bases removed from V and 2 bases from J, the gap between germline ends came to 20 bases. The germline CDR1 and CDR2 sequences are SGHTA and FQGTGA. DNA for the CDR3: TGTGCCAGCAGCCCTACGAAGGGGGGGCGCGTCACAGATACGCAGTATTTT. It yields the protein CASSPTKGGRVTDTQYF.

The chain's CDR3 is CASSQGRGQAYEQYF. CDR3 nucleotides: TGTGCCAGCAGCCAAGGCAGGGGGCAGGCCTACGAGCAGTACTTC. V and J are TRBV16 and TRBJ2-7; TRBD1 matches 8 bases. The V gene end was trimmed by 2 bases and the J gene end by 2 bases; junction bases not matched to a gene: 5. Germline CDR1 reads KGHSY; CDR2 reads FQNENV. This CDR3 region has 15 residues.

This clone appeared once. CDR3 sequence (DNA): TGTGCCAGTAGTATATCAGGGGACTATGGCTACACCTTC. As protein: CASSISGDYGYTF. The chain is built from TRBV19 and TRBJ1-2; D perhaps matches TRBD1 (6 bases). Germline values: CDR1 LNHDA, CDR2 SQIVND (reference sequence). The CDR3 runs 13 residues. Trimming left V 2 bases short and J 3 bases short, with 7 bases between.

The chain is built from TRBV6-6 and TRBJ2-1; 8 positions match TRBD1. The CDR3 covers 15 residues. CDR1 and CDR2 (germline): MNHNY, SVGAGI (reference sequence). V dropped 6 bases and J dropped 4; count of bases not matched to a gene: 8. This CDR3 reads CASRLPGQVYNEQFF. The CDR3 bases are TGTGCCAGCAGATTACCGGGACAGGTATACAATGAGCAGTTCTTC.

The V gene is TRBV10-3, the J gene TRBJ2-5, with 7 bases matching TRBD2. The germline CDR1 and CDR2 sequences are ENHRY and SYGVKD. The CDR3 contains 16 residues. Unmatched junction bases numbered 11, after V lost 3 bases and J lost 4 bases. Written as DNA, the CDR3 is TGTGCCATCAGTGACATCATGACTAGCCAGGCAGAGACCCAGTACTTC. It encodes CAISDIMTSQAETQYF.

The V and J genes are TRBV7-9 and TRBJ1-1; 7 bases are a match to TRBD1. Germline V CDR1 and CDR2: SEHNR, FQNEAQ (reference sequence). The CDR3 length is 16 residues. V was clipped by 3 bases and J by 8 bases; unmatched bases: 15. CDR3 sequence reads: CASSFGDGTAQEEAFF. In DNA form, the CDR3 reads TGTGCCAGCAGCTTTGGGGATGGGACAGCCCAAGAGGAAGCTTTCTTT.

The rearrangement links TRBV6-6 to TRBJ2-2; possible D gene TRBD2, 5 bases. V was trimmed by 3 bases and J by 6 bases, leaving 11 bases between them. The CDR3 covers 14 residues. Germline-derived CDR1 and CDR2 are MNHNY and SVGAGI (reference sequence). CDR3 sequence reads: CASSYQGSAGELFF. The CDR3 bases are TGTGCCAGCAGTTATCAAGGGAGTGCCGGGGAGCTGTTTTTT.

The chain carries TRBV7-3 and TRBJ1-2, with 9 bases identical to TRBD1. Germline loops: CDR1 SGHTA, CDR2 FQGTGA. After removal of 2 bases from V and 4 bases from J, the junction contained 8 bases not matched to a gene. The CDR3 is made up of 16 amino acids. The CDR3 loop reads CASSLGTGGSGYGYTF. In DNA form, the CDR3 reads TGTGCCAGCAGCTTAGGAACAGGGGGCTCGGGCTATGGCTACACCTTC.

A single count supports this clone. The DNA for the CDR3 is TGTGCCAGCAGTGCCCGGACAGGGGGCACAGATACGCAGTATTTT. Translated: CASSARTGGTDTQYF. The chain joins TRBV2 to TRBJ2-3, with 9 nucleotides matching TRBD1. CDR1 and CDR2 (germline): SNHLY, FYNNEI. This CDR3 has 15 amino acids. J was trimmed by 1 base and V by 4 bases; bases with no gene match: 3.